These T cell receptor beta chains were read from a single sample in a study of blood T cell repertoires in COVID-19. Produced via immunoSEQ multiplex PCR; TCRdb's table is partial and in-frame only. The repertoire holds about 140,000 clones, with 80% to 85% as singletons. Material for sequencing was PBMCs or T cells enriched from blood (not recorded which). The receptor source for this set is a middle-aged man with acute COVID-19. Both conserved end residues are part of each CDR3. The D gene is left open where the match is weak. The size entry is marked missing in some rows and otherwise reads once, few, many or a size class.

D,J,size,V,DNA,CDR3
TRBD2,TRBJ2-2,.,TRBV28,TGTGCCAGCAGTTTACAACTCGGGGGGAAGAACACCGGGGAGCTGTTTTTT,CASSLQLGGKNTGELFF
.,TRBJ2-4,once,TRBV28,TGTGCCAGCAGTTTTGGGACAAAGACTTTCGCCAAAAACATTCAGTACTTC,CASSFGTKTFAKNIQYF
.,TRBJ1-2,once,TRBV27,TGTGCCAGCAGTTTATTTGCAGGGGTCAGTGTAGACGGCTACACCTTC,CASSLFAGVSVDGYTF
TRBD2,TRBJ2-5,.,TRBV3-1/TRBV3-2,TGTGCCAGCAGCCTAGGACTAGCGGGAGTTGGAGAGACCCAGTACTTC,CASSLGLAGVGETQYF
.,TRBJ1-1,.,TRBV21-1,TGTGCCAGCAAGGTCGGAGGCAGACGAGTGCCTGAAGCTTTCTTT,CASKVGGRRVPEAFF
TRBD2,TRBJ2-1,.,TRBV9,TGTGCCAGCAGCGTAGAGGGACTAGCGTATGAGCAGTTCTTC,CASSVEGLAYEQFF
TRBD1,TRBJ1-1,.,TRBV27,TGTGCCAGCAGCTTAGACCGGGACAGGGTGAATGAAGCTTTCTTT,CASSLDRDRVNEAFF
.,TRBJ2-1,.,TRBV15,TGTGCCACCAGCAGAGTTGGGAGCTCCTACAATGAGCAGTTCTTC,CATSRVGSSYNEQFF
.,TRBJ2-1,.,TRBV2,TGTGCCAGCACTAGACTTGTTGGCAATGAGCAGTTCTTC,CASTRLVGNEQFF
.,TRBJ2-1,.,TRBV7-9,TGTGCCAGCAGCGCGGGGGCGAATGAGCAGTTCTTC,CASSAGANEQFF
TRBD2,TRBJ2-5,.,TRBV7-9,TGTGCCAGCAGCTACCTCGGGGGGGCAACGGGAGAGACCCAGTACTTC,CASSYLGGATGETQYF
TRBD2,TRBJ2-1,.,TRBV4-1,TGCGCCAGCAGCCAAACCGCACTAGCGGGCGATGAGCAGTTCTTC,CASSQTALAGDEQFF
.,TRBJ2-3,once,TRBV29-1,TGCAGCGTTGAAGAGTTGGGGGGGCTCACAGATACGCAGTATTTT,CSVEELGGLTDTQYF
TRBD2,TRBJ2-3,.,TRBV9,TGTGCCAGCAGCGTAGTAGCGGGGGTGAGGGATACGCAGTATTTT,CASSVVAGVRDTQYF
TRBD1,TRBJ1-3,.,TRBV7-9,TGTGCCAGCAGCGTAAGGGGGCTTGGAAACACCATATATTTT,CASSVRGLGNTIYF
TRBD1,TRBJ1-2,.,TRBV28,TGTGCCAGCAGTTCCACCGGGACAGCTGGGGACTATGGCTACACCTTC,CASSSTGTAGDYGYTF
.,TRBJ1-1,.,TRBV2,TGTGCCAGCATCGTCGGAGGGTACGGTGAAGCTTTCTTT,CASIVGGYGEAFF
.,TRBJ2-1,.,TRBV7-2,TGTGCCAGCAGCTTGCTTAGGTACCGGGGTCGGGATGAGCAGTTCTTC,CASSLLRYRGRDEQFF
TRBD1,TRBJ2-3,few,TRBV3-1/TRBV3-2,TGTGCCAGCAGCCAGGTCCGGACAGGGATCGAAGATACGCAGTATTTT,CASSQVRTGIEDTQYF
TRBD1,TRBJ1-2,.,TRBV30,TGTGCCTGGAGTTCGACAGGGACCTATGGCTACACCTTC,CAWSSTGTYGYTF
TRBD1,TRBJ2-3,.,TRBV19,TGTGCCAGTCAAGACGGGACAGGAATAACAGATACGCAGTATTTT,CASQDGTGITDTQYF
.,TRBJ1-6,.,TRBV9,TGTGCCAGCAGCTCTCTTGGGGGGGACTCACCCCTCCACTTT,CASSSLGGDSPLHF
TRBD1,TRBJ1-1,.,TRBV19,TGTGCCAGTAGTACCGGACAGGGGACAATGAACACTGAAGCTTTCTTT,CASSTGQGTMNTEAFF
TRBD2,TRBJ2-3,.,TRBV10-3,TGTGCCATCAGGGGGACTAGCGGGGTCGGAGATACGCAGTATTTT,CAIRGTSGVGDTQYF
TRBD1,TRBJ1-1,.,TRBV6-1,TGTGCCAGCAGCGGACAGGGGGGATCCGCTGAAGCTTTCTTT,CASSGQGGSAEAFF
.,TRBJ2-1,.,TRBV29-1,TGCAGCGTTAAACCGTCGGGGAATGAGCAGTTCTTC,CSVKPSGNEQFF
.,TRBJ1-2,.,TRBV18,TGTGCCAGCTCACCAGCAACAGGCTCCGATGGCTACACCTTC,CASSPATGSDGYTF
.,TRBJ2-6,.,TRBV24-1,TGTGCCACCACCAGGGGTAAAGGGCCTGGGGCCAACGTCCTGACTTTC,CATTRGKGPGANVLTF
TRBD2,TRBJ2-7,.,TRBV7-2,TGTGCCAGCAGCATGGGAGGGAGGTTCGAGCAGTACTTC,CASSMGGRFEQYF
.,TRBJ1-3,.,TRBV19,TGTGCCAGTCGAACAAGTGCTGGAAACACCATATATTTT,CASRTSAGNTIYF
.,TRBJ1-1,few,TRBV29-1,TGCAGCGTTCGGGGTGGGACTGAAGCTTTCTTT,CSVRGGTEAFF
.,TRBJ2-2,once,TRBV2,TGTGCCAGCAGTGAAGGCAGGAACACCGGGGAGCTGTTTTTT,CASSEGRNTGELFF